These 29 T cell receptor beta chains originate from one sample sequenced in a study of PD-L1 blockade in urothelial cancer. The assay was immunoSEQ multiplex PCR, and TCRdb's table has in-frame clones only and misses some. The data show 35,000 to 45,000 clones, about 83% seen once. Sample: PBMCs, taken around atezolizumab (anti-PD-L1) treatment. The receptors originated from a man in his sixties with urothelial cancer.

The chain uses TRBV5-1 and TRBJ2-3, with D uncertain. Germline-derived CDR1 and CDR2 are SGHRS and YFSETQ. Trimming cost V 4 bases and J 2 bases, with 8 bases left between them. The CDR3 has 13 amino acids. The CDR3 nucleotides read TGCGCCAGCAGCATAGTCTCCACAGATACGCAGTATTTT. Translated, it gives CASSIVSTDTQYF.

The chain has TRBV18 and TRBJ2-7, with 7 nucleotides matching TRBD1. This CDR3 is 14 amino acids long. Germline V gene data show CDR1 as KGHSH and CDR2 as LQKENI. With V trimmed by 4 bases and J by 3 bases, 6 bases remained unmatched. The CDR3 DNA sequence: TGTGCCAGCTCACTATACAGGGGAAACTACGAGCAGTACTTC. Its translation is CASSLYRGNYEQYF. The full variable domain, with the rest looked up from reference TRBV18 and TRBJ2-7, is NAGVMQNPRHLVRRRGQEARLRCSPMKGHSHVYWYRQLPEEGLKFMVYLQKENIIDESGMPKERFSAEFPKEGPSILRIQQVVRGDSAAYFCASSLYRGNYEQYFGPGTRLTVT.

The chain recombines TRBV5-5 with TRBJ1-5; no clear D. The germline V gene has CDR1 SGHKS and CDR2 YYEKEE (reference sequence). Deletions cut 3 bases from V and 0 bases from J, with 10 bases between. The CDR3 consists of 15 residues. DNA of the CDR3: TGTGCCAGCAGCTGGGAGGGTCATAGCAATCAGCCCCAGCATTTT. Translating gives CASSWEGHSNQPQHF.

The chain couples TRBV7-9 to TRBJ2-3, with 9 bases matching TRBD1. V lost 6 bases, J lost 6 bases, and 10 bases stayed unmatched. CDR3 length equals 15 residues. Germline V gene lookup returns CDR1 SEHNR and CDR2 FQNEAQ (reference sequence). The CDR3 loop is CASSITGGSGDTQYF. The CDR3, as DNA: TGTGCCAGCAGTATAACAGGGGGCTCAGGGGATACGCAGTATTTT. The full variable domain, completed using reference TRBV7-9 and TRBJ2-3, is DTGVSQNPRHKITKRGQNVTFRCDPISEHNRLYWYRQTLGQGPEFLTYFQNEAQLEKSRLLSDRFSAERPKGSFSTLEIQRTEQGDSAMYLCASSITGGSGDTQYFGPGTRLTVL.

This clone has more than one count but fewer than ten. V usage is TRBV4-2 and J usage is TRBJ2-2; 7 bases agree with TRBD1. This CDR3 has 16 residues. The V segment lost 1 base and the J segment 0 bases; nucleotides outside the gene matches: 2. In germline, CDR1 is LGHNA, CDR2 YNFKEQ. In DNA form, the CDR3 reads TGTGCCAGCAGCCAAGGACAGGGAACGAACACCGGGGAGCTGTTTTTT. This gives the protein CASSQGQGTNTGELFF.

This sequence joins TRBV10-1 and TRBJ2-1; TRBD2 matches 7 bases. V lost 9 bases, J lost 8 bases, and 10 bases stayed unmatched. CDR3 length equals 13 residues. Germline V gives CDR1 WNHNN, CDR2 SYGVQD (reference sequence). CDR3 DNA sequence: TGCGCCAGTTCCGGGACTACCCATTATGAGCAGTTCTTC. Its translation: CASSGTTHYEQFF.

This chain joins TRBV2 and TRBJ1-2, with 7 bases matching TRBD1. V lost 6 bases to trimming and J lost 8 bases; unmatched junction nucleotides: 12. The CDR3 has 14 amino acids. Looked up from germline, CDR1 is SNHLY and CDR2 is FYNNEI. The CDR3 DNA sequence: TGTGCCAGCAGGACCACCGGGACAGTCAAAGGCTACACCTTC. Protein product: CASRTTGTVKGYTF.

The chain links TRBV5-6 to TRBJ1-2, with TRBD1 matching over 9 bases. The V gene's germline CDR1 is SGHDT and CDR2 YYEEEE. The CDR3 extends over 16 amino acids. V dropped 1 base and J dropped 4; count of bases not matched to a gene: 8. DNA for the CDR3: TGTGCCAGCAGCTTGACCTCCGGGGACAGGGCCTATGGCTACACCTTC. It translates to CASSLTSGDRAYGYTF.

J is TRBJ2-7 and V is TRBV4-2; maybe TRBD1 (6 bases). CDR3 length: 15 residues. The germline CDR1 and CDR2 sequences are LGHNA and YNFKEQ. With 2 bases removed from V and 7 bases from J, the gap between germline ends came to 18 bases. The CDR3, as DNA: TGTGCCAGCAGCCAATACAGGGAGCTACCTTTGGAGCAGTACTTC. Its protein is CASSQYRELPLEQYF.

As to this clone: Relative to the germline gene, one junction end is altered; a read error may explain this. The gene calls are TRBV7-7 and TRBJ2-5, with D maybe TRBD2 (6 bases). The CDR3 sequence is 15 residues long. Per the germline V gene, CDR1 is SSHAT and CDR2 is FNYEAQ (reference sequence). The CDR3 bases are TGTGCTAGCAGCCCGCGGGGTAGCGGCCCGGGGACCCAGTACTTC. The encoded protein is CASSPRGSGPGTQYF.

The genes are TRBV5-1 and TRBJ1-2; a possible D gene is TRBD1 (5 bases). The CDR3 runs to 14 residues. Trimming removed 6 bases from V and 2 bases from J, with 14 bases in between. In germline, CDR1 is SGHRS, CDR2 YFSETQ. The CDR3 bases are TGCGCCAGCACGACAGACCCATCAAACTATGGCTACACCTTC. Protein sequence: CASTTDPSNYGYTF.

The gene calls are TRBV19 and TRBJ1-1, with 12 bases that match TRBD1. CDR1 is LNHDA, CDR2 SQIVND, per germline (reference sequence). The V segment lost 10 bases and the J segment 5 bases; nucleotides outside the gene matches: 8. The CDR3 has 14 amino acids. The CDR3 nucleotides are TGTGCCACACTCGGGACAGGGGGCGAGACTGAAGCTTTCTTT. Translating it yields CATLGTGGETEAFF.

This chain joins TRBV4-1 and TRBJ2-3; possible D gene TRBD2, 5 bases. The germline V gene has CDR1 MGHRA and CDR2 YSYEKL. The V and J ends lost 4 bases and 4 bases respectively, with 9 bases between them. The CDR3 is 13 residues long. DNA for the CDR3: TGCGCCAGCAGCCTAGAGGGAGCAGATACGCAGTATTTT. It specifies CASSLEGADTQYF.

This chain connects TRBV28 to TRBJ1-4, with 10 bases that match TRBD1. The CDR3 has 14 amino acids. The germline V gene has CDR1 MDHEN and CDR2 SYDVKM. V dropped 7 bases and J dropped 7; count of bases not matched to a gene: 6. Here the CDR3 reads CASTRRQGAEKLFF. The CDR3 nucleotides are TGTGCCAGCACCCGGCGACAGGGGGCTGAAAAACTGTTTTTT.

This chain connects TRBV5-4 to TRBJ1-5, with D possibly matching TRBD1 (6 bases). CDR3 length equals 14 residues. V lost 0 bases and J lost 4, with 8 bases in between. Per the germline V gene, CDR1 is SGHNT and CDR2 is YYREEE (reference sequence). CDR3 in DNA: TGTGCCAGCAGCTTGGAGGGGGAGAATCAGCCCCAGCATTTT. Its protein product is CASSLEGENQPQHF.

The table lists this clone with a count of one. This rearrangement joins TRBV6-1 to TRBJ2-7, with D unclear. The CDR3 extends over 12 amino acids. The germline gives CDR1 MNHNS, CDR2 SASEGT. Trimming took 5 bases from V and 0 from J, leaving 5 bases between them. CDR3 sequence reads: CASSLSSYEQYF. CDR3 bases: TGTGCCAGCAGTCTAAGCTCCTACGAGCAGTACTTC.

V and J are TRBV7-2 and TRBJ1-1; maybe TRBD1 (5 bases). Between the trimmed V and J ends, which lost 4 bases and 1 base, there was a span of 7 bases. CDR3 length: 13 residues. CDR1 is SGHTA, CDR2 FQGNSA, per germline. CDR3 sequence reads: CASSSQGNTEAFF. The CDR3 DNA reads as TGTGCCAGCAGCTCTCAGGGGAACACTGAAGCTTTCTTT.

The J gene is TRBJ2-5, the V gene TRBV19; 8 nucleotides match TRBD2. The J segment lost 0 bases and the V segment lost 8 bases, leaving 17 bases of the junction unmatched. Germline values: CDR1 LNHDA, CDR2 SQIVND (reference sequence). This CDR3 region has 18 residues. CDR3 protein: CASGNGTGGSPYQETQYF. CDR3 DNA: TGTGCCAGTGGAAACGGAACGGGAGGGTCCCCGTACCAAGAGACCCAGTACTTC.

The genes are TRBV7-9 and TRBJ2-5; 11 positions match TRBD1. CDR1 SEHNR and CDR2 FQNEAQ come from the germline V gene (reference sequence). The ends lost 0 bases at V and 5 bases at J; junction bases unmatched: 14. This CDR3 has 19 residues. The CDR3 protein is CASSLARTGGLRMWETQYF. Written as DNA, the CDR3 is TGTGCCAGCAGCTTAGCACGGACAGGGGGCTTAAGAATGTGGGAGACCCAGTACTTC.

The V call is TRBV7-9, the J call TRBJ2-1; D gene unclear. Germline V CDR1 and CDR2: SEHNR, FQNEAQ (reference sequence). V lost 3 bases, J lost 3 bases, and 12 bases lay in between. CDR3 length equals 15 residues. CDR3: CASSLIGDFYNEQFF. The CDR3 DNA reads as TGTGCCAGCAGCTTGATTGGAGACTTCTACAATGAGCAGTTCTTC.

The count of this clone is one. The CDR3 region has the DNA TGTGCCACCAGCTTACGGGTTGGCTCCTACAATGAGCAGTTCTTC. Translation: CATSLRVGSYNEQFF. This chain uses TRBV15 with TRBJ2-1; D uncertain. V was pared by 5 bases and J by 0 bases, with 11 bases between. The CDR3 has 15 residues. From germline, CDR1 is LNHNV and CDR2 YYDKDF (reference sequence). Drawing the rest from reference TRBV15 and TRBJ2-1, the complete variable domain is DAMVIQNPRYQVTQFGKPVTLSCSQTLNHNVMYWYQQKSSQAPKLLFHYYDKDFNNEADTPDNFQSRRPNTSFCFLDIRSPGLGDTAMYLCATSLRVGSYNEQFFGPGTRLTVL.

The gene calls are TRBV27 and TRBJ2-7; 8 bases align to TRBD2. Germline CDR1 is MNHEY and CDR2 is SMNVEV (reference sequence). The J segment lost 0 bases and the V segment lost 2 bases, leaving 0 bases of the junction unmatched. This CDR3 has 14 residues. The CDR3 loop is CASSLSGSSYEQYF. The CDR3 DNA is TGTGCCAGCAGTTTAAGCGGGAGCTCCTACGAGCAGTACTTC.

The chain has TRBV9 and TRBJ1-1; D ambiguous. CDR1 SGDLS and CDR2 YYNGEE come from the germline V gene. V was pared by 0 bases and J by 3 bases, with 9 bases between. This CDR3 contains 14 residues. This chain's CDR3 is CASSVAIGDTEAFF. The CDR3 DNA reads TGTGCCAGCAGCGTAGCTATCGGGGACACTGAAGCTTTCTTT.

The sample holds one count of this clone. The rearrangement links TRBV7-8 to TRBJ2-5; tentative D call: TRBD2 (6 bases). Germline loops: CDR1 SGHVS, CDR2 FQNEAQ. The CDR3 sequence is 14 residues long. V was shortened by 4 bases and J by 5 bases, with 14 bases between the two germline ends. CDR3 region: CASSSGLGRETQYF. CDR3 coding DNA: TGTGCCAGCAGCTCCGGACTGGGGAGGGAGACCCAGTACTTC.

The genes are TRBV7-2 and TRBJ2-7; 7 bases align to TRBD1. The CDR3 spans 14 residues. Germline CDR1 reads SGHTA; CDR2 reads FQGNSA. With 5 bases clipped from V and 3 bases from J, the junction kept 7 bases outside the gene matches. In DNA form, the CDR3 reads TGTGCCAGCAGCCGCAGGGACAGCCTCTACGAGCAGTACTTC. This sequence encodes CASSRRDSLYEQYF.

This clone was observed a handful of times. The V and J genes are TRBV25-1 and TRBJ2-3; the D gene is possibly TRBD2 (6 bases). Trimming pared 5 bases from V and 2 bases from J, leaving 14 bases between. The germline V gene encodes CDR1 MGHDK and CDR2 SYGVNS. The CDR3 length is 15 residues. The CDR3 spells CASSRGSGDTDTQYF. The CDR3 DNA is TGTGCCAGCAGTCGGGGATCGGGGGACACAGATACGCAGTATTTT. The full variable domain, rest sourced from reference TRBV25-1 and TRBJ2-3, is EADIYQTPRYLVIGTGKKITLECSQTMGHDKMYWYQQDPGMELHLIHYSYGVNSTEKGDLSSESTVSRIRTEHFPLTLESARPSHTSQYLCASSRGSGDTDTQYFGPGTRLTVL.

The rearrangement joins TRBV7-9 to TRBJ2-7, with a possible D match to TRBD1 (6 bases). Germline values: CDR1 SEHNR, CDR2 FQNEAQ (reference sequence). There are 13 residues in the CDR3. The germline V and J ends were trimmed by 3 bases and 4 bases, with 10 bases remaining between them. The CDR3 reads CASSFSGDYEQYF. CDR3 bases: TGTGCCAGCAGCTTCTCAGGGGATTACGAGCAGTACTTC.

V and J are TRBV6-4 and TRBJ2-5, with D perhaps TRBD1 (5 bases). The CDR3 totals 13 residues. Germline V gene sequence: CDR1 MRHNA, CDR2 SNTAGT. The germline V and J ends were trimmed by 4 bases and 1 base, with 7 bases remaining between them. The CDR3 protein is CASSVGPQETQYF. The CDR3, as DNA: TGTGCCAGCAGTGTGGGGCCCCAAGAGACCCAGTACTTC.

J is TRBJ2-1 and V is TRBV27, with TRBD2 identical over 9 bases. This CDR3 region has 16 residues. With 4 bases clipped from V and 7 bases from J, the junction kept 11 bases outside the gene matches. The germline gives CDR1 MNHEY, CDR2 SMNVEV (reference sequence). CDR3 in amino acids: CASSSLLAGEGNEQFF. CDR3 nucleotide sequence: TGTGCCAGCAGTTCCCTCTTAGCGGGAGAGGGGAATGAGCAGTTCTTC.